Presented here are 19 T cell receptor beta chains from one specimen sequenced in a study of cytomegalovirus exposure and HLA in healthy donors. In the PCR, 60 Vbeta and 13 Jbeta primers were used. Profiling relied on immunoSEQ multiplex PCR, and the TCRdb table lists in-frame clones only, not all of them. The sample contains about 55,000 clones, more than 65% of which appear only once. Sequencing was carried out using PBMCs. The receptors come from a man aged 35 to 55 in good health and CMV-seropositive.

J is TRBJ1-4 and V is TRBV5-1; the D is unclear. The germline V and J ends were trimmed by 0 bases and 0 bases, with 12 bases remaining between them. The CDR3 is 17 amino acids. From germline, CDR1 is SGHRS and CDR2 YFSETQ. CDR3 protein: CASSLGPYIATNEKLFF. CDR3 nucleotide sequence: TGCGCCAGCAGCTTGGGGCCGTACATCGCAACTAATGAAAAACTGTTTTTT.

The chain uses TRBV4-1 and TRBJ1-6; 8 bases map to TRBD1. The CDR3 is made up of 16 amino acids. Germline values: CDR1 MGHRA, CDR2 YSYEKL. Trimming cost V 5 bases and J 8 bases; bases outside gene matches: 11. In nucleotides, the CDR3 is TGCGCCAGCAGCTTACGCCCAGACAGGGGTGATTCACCCCTCCACTTT. Translation: CASSLRPDRGDSPLHF.

This clone was detected once. The chain links TRBV7-9 to TRBJ2-2, with 8 nucleotides matching TRBD1. Germline trimming cut 1 base from V and 4 bases from J; bases unmatched to any gene: 2. Germline CDR1 and CDR2: SEHNR and FQNEAQ (reference sequence). This CDR3 is built from 15 residues. CDR3 residues: CASSLGQGITGELFF. The CDR3 DNA sequence: TGTGCCAGCAGCTTAGGACAGGGGATCACCGGGGAGCTGTTTTTT.

This clone was detected a few times. This sequence joins TRBV5-6 and TRBJ2-1; D perhaps matches TRBD2 (5 bases). CDR1 and CDR2 from the germline V gene are SGHDT and YYEEEE. The CDR3 has 14 amino acids. Trimming pared 1 base from V and 12 bases from J, leaving 17 bases between. The CDR3 sequence is CASSLFGQDRGQFF. The CDR3 nucleotides are TGTGCCAGCAGCTTGTTTGGGCAGGATCGGGGGCAGTTCTTC. The entire variable domain, with the rest obtained from reference TRBV5-6 and TRBJ2-1, is as follows: DAGVTQSPTHLIKTRGQQVTLRCSPKSGHDTVSWYQQALGQGPQFIFQYYEEEERQRGNFPDRFSGHQFPNYSSELNVNALLLGDSALYLCASSLFGQDRGQFFGPGTRLTVL.

CDR3 nucleotides: TGTGCCAGCAGACGTTCCGACAGGACGAACACTGAAGCTTTCTTT. Translated: CASRRSDRTNTEAFF. The chain carries TRBV5-6 and TRBJ1-1, with D perhaps TRBD1 (6 bases). Trimming left V 5 bases short and J 1 base short, with 15 bases between. The CDR3 length is 15 residues. In germline, CDR1 is SGHDT, CDR2 YYEEEE.

The chain employs TRBV27 and TRBJ1-6; TRBD1 aligns across 11 bases. The junction had 6 bases not matched to a gene; V was cut back by 6 bases and J by 14 bases. Germline V gene data show CDR1 as MNHEY and CDR2 as SMNVEV (reference sequence). The CDR3 consists of 13 residues. This chain's CDR3 is CASRSGTGGSLHF. The CDR3 DNA sequence: TGTGCCAGCAGATCCGGGACAGGGGGATCCCTCCACTTT.

This chain links TRBV5-4 with TRBJ2-5; 7 bases match TRBD1. CDR3 length: 15 residues. The V gene's germline CDR1 is SGHNT and CDR2 YYREEE (reference sequence). Trimming cost V 0 bases and J 6 bases; bases outside gene matches: 8. The CDR3 region is CASSLAPGTEQTQYF. The CDR3 DNA reads as TGTGCCAGCAGCTTGGCTCCCGGGACAGAACAGACCCAGTACTTC. Supplemented by reference TRBV5-4 and TRBJ2-5, the full variable domain reads ETGVTQSPTHLIKTRGQQVTLRCSSQSGHNTVSWYQQALGQGPQFIFQYYREEENGRGNFPPRFSGLQFPNYSSELNVNALELDDSALYLCASSLAPGTEQTQYFGPGTRLLVL.

The V and J genes are TRBV6-5 and TRBJ1-2, with D maybe TRBD1 (6 bases). V was trimmed by 5 bases and J by 0 bases, leaving 10 bases between them. Germline V CDR1 and CDR2: MNHEY, SVGAGI. The CDR3 is 14 amino acids. The chain's CDR3 is CASSRDTANYGYTF. DNA of the CDR3: TGTGCCAGCAGTAGGGACACCGCTAACTATGGCTACACCTTC.

This chain joins TRBV5-4 and TRBJ2-5, with TRBD2 as a possible D gene (5 bases). This CDR3 has 14 amino acids. Looked up from germline, CDR1 is SGHNT and CDR2 is YYREEE (reference sequence). V lost 2 bases and J 1 base, leaving 9 bases between the germline ends. CDR3 nucleotide sequence: TGTGCCAGCAGCTTAAGGCTAGCCCAAGAGACCCAGTACTTC. This gives the protein CASSLRLAQETQYF.

The chain links TRBV2 to TRBJ1-1; tentatively, D is TRBD1 (6 bases). Looked up from germline, CDR1 is SNHLY and CDR2 is FYNNEI. Trimming cost V 6 bases and J 0 bases, with 11 bases left between them. The CDR3 consists of 14 residues. CDR3 sequence: CASRAGALNTEAFF. DNA for the CDR3: TGTGCCAGCAGAGCAGGGGCCCTGAACACTGAAGCTTTCTTT.

This clone was counted only a few times. J is TRBJ2-3 and V is TRBV7-9; D is ambiguous. The CDR3 is 14 amino acids. Germline CDR1 is SEHNR and CDR2 is FQNEAQ (reference sequence). V lost 5 bases and J lost 0, with 9 bases in between. The CDR3 DNA is TGTGCCAGCAGCCCAACACCTAGCACAGATACGCAGTATTTT. It translates to CASSPTPSTDTQYF.

The chain combines TRBV10-3 with TRBJ2-5; TRBD1 matches at 7 bases. Germline V gene lookup returns CDR1 ENHRY and CDR2 SYGVKD. V lost 11 bases to trimming and J lost 4 bases; unmatched junction nucleotides: 13. This CDR3 spans 14 amino acids. In nucleotides, the CDR3 is TGTGCCTCCAGCCAGGGTGAGGGGGCAGAGACCCAGTACTTC. This codes for CASSQGEGAETQYF.

The chain employs TRBV5-1 and TRBJ2-5; TRBD2 is a possible D gene (6 bases). The V and J ends lost 4 bases and 0 bases respectively, with 13 bases between them. The CDR3 totals 15 residues. Germline V lookup: CDR1 SGHRS, CDR2 YFSETQ. The CDR3 spells CASSVAGTHQETQYF. As DNA, the CDR3 is TGCGCCAGCAGCGTCGCGGGGACCCACCAAGAGACCCAGTACTTC.

The rearrangement joins TRBV6-5 to TRBJ2-7, with 10 bases that match TRBD2. Trimming took 5 bases from V and 3 from J; bases not matched to a gene: 7. Germline V CDR1 and CDR2: MNHEY, SVGAGI. The CDR3 has 15 amino acids. Here the CDR3 reads CASSPERGGLYEQYF. Here the CDR3 DNA reads TGTGCCAGCAGTCCCGAGCGGGGGGGCCTCTACGAGCAGTACTTC.

J is TRBJ1-1 and V is TRBV6-1; TRBD1 is a possible D gene (6 bases). Trimming took 4 bases from V and 0 from J, leaving 12 bases between them. CDR3 length: 15 amino acids. Per germline, CDR1 MNHNS and CDR2 SASEGT. DNA of the CDR3: TGTGCCAGCAGTGCCGAGACAGGAATGAACACTGAAGCTTTCTTT. This codes for CASSAETGMNTEAFF.

The V gene is TRBV19, the J gene TRBJ1-2; D possibly corresponds to TRBD1 (6 bases). Germline-derived CDR1 and CDR2 are LNHDA and SQIVND (reference sequence). The CDR3 length is 12 residues. The germline V and J ends were trimmed by 5 bases and 8 bases, with 12 bases remaining between them. CDR3 in amino acids: CASSLLDSGYTF. The DNA of the CDR3 is TGTGCCAGTAGTCTCCTGGACAGCGGCTACACCTTC.

The chain employs TRBV4-3 and TRBJ1-2, with 7 bases fitting TRBD1. The junction had 8 bases not matched to a gene; V was cut back by 3 bases and J by 7 bases. The CDR3 is made up of 14 amino acids. Per the germline V gene, CDR1 is LGHNA and CDR2 is YSLEER. The CDR3 DNA reads as TGCGCCAGCAGCCACCAGAAAGGGGGCTCTGGCTACACCTTC. This sequence encodes CASSHQKGGSGYTF.

The V and J genes are TRBV7-9 and TRBJ1-2, with D possibly being TRBD1 (5 bases). Trimming removed 5 bases at V and 4 bases at J, with 14 bases between. This CDR3 spans 14 amino acids. Germline CDR1 and CDR2: SEHNR and FQNEAQ (reference sequence). The CDR3 nucleotides read TGTGCCAGCAGCCGGGAGGGAGGGACCTATGGCTACACCTTC. Protein sequence: CASSREGGTYGYTF.

This rearrangement joins TRBV11-3 to TRBJ2-2; 9 nucleotides match TRBD1. The CDR3 is made up of 15 amino acids. V was pared by 4 bases and J by 5 bases, with 5 bases of the junction left unmatched. Germline CDR1 SGHNT, CDR2 YENEEA. The chain's CDR3 is CASSSTGGGTGELFF. The CDR3 region has the DNA TGTGCCAGCAGCTCGACAGGGGGAGGGACCGGGGAGCTGTTTTTT.